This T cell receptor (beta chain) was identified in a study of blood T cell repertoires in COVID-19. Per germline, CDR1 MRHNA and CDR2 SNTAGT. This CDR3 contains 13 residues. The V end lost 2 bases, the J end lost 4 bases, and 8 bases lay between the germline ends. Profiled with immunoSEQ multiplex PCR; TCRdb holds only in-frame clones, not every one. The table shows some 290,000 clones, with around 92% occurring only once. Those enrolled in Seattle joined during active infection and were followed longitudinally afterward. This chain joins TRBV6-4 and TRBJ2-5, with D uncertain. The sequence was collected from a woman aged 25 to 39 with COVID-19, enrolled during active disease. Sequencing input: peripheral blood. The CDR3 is CASSDRPGETQYF. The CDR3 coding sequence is TGTGCCAGCAGTGACCGCCCCGGAGAGACCCAGTACTTC.